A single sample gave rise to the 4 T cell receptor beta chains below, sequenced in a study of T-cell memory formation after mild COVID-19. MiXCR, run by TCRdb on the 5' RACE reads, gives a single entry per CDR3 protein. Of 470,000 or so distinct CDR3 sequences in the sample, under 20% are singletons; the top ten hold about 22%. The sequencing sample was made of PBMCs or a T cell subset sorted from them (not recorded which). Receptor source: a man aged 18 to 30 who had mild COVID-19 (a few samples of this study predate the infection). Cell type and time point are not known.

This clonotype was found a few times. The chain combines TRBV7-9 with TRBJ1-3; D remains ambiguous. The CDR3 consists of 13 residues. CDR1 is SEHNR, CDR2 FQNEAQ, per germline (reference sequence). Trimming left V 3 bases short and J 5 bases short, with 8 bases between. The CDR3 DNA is TGTGCCAGCAGCTTCCCAGTTCGAAACACCATATATTTT. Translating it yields CASSFPVRNTIYF.

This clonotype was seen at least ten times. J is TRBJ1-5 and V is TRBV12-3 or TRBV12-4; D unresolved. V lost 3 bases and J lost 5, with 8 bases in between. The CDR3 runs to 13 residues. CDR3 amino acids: CASSFNGYQPQHF. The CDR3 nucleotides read TGTGCCAGCAGTTTTAACGGATATCAGCCCCAGCATTTT.

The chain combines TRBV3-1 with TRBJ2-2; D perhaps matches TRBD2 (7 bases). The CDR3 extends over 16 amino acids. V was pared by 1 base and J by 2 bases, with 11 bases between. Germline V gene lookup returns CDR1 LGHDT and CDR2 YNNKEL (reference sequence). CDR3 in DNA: TGTGCCAGCAGCCAAGCGGGGGGCGATAACACCGGGGAGCTGTTTTTT. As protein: CASSQAGGDNTGELFF.

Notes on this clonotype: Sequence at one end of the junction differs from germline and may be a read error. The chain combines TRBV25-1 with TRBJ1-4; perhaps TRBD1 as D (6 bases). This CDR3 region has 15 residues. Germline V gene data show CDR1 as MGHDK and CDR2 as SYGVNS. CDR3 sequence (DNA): TGTGCCAGCAGCGAATCGGGCAGGGGCGGTGAAAAACTGTTTTTT. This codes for CASSESGRGGEKLFF.